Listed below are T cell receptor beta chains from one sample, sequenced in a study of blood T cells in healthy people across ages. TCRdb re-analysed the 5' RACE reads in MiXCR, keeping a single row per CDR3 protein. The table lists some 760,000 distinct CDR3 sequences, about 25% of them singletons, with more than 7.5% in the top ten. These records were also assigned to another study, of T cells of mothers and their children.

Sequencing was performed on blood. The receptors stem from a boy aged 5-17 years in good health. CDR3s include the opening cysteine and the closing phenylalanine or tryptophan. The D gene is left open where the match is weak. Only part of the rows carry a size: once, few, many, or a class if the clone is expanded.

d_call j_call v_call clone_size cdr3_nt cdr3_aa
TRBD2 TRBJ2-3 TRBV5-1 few TGCGCCAGCAGCTTGGGCCTAGCGGTCCCAGATACGCAGTATTTT CASSLGLAVPDTQYF
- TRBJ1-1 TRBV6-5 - TGTGCCAGCAGCCCGGGGGGGAACGGGAACACTGAAGCTTTCTTT CASSPGGNGNTEAFF
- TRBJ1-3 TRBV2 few TGTGCCAGCAGTGATGCTGGCTCTGGAAACACCATATATTTT CASSDAGSGNTIYF
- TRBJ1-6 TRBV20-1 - TGCAGTGCTAGACTAAGGGGGGGCTCCTATAATTCACCCCTCCACTTT CSARLRGGSYNSPLHF
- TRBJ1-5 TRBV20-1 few TGCAGTGCTAGAGATACCCGAACAAGCAATCAGCCCCAGCATTTT CSARDTRTSNQPQHF
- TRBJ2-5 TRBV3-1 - TGTGCCAGCAGCCAGACCGCCCGCGGTCAAGAGGAGTCCCAGTACTTC CASSQTARGQEESQYF
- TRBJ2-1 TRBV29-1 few TGCAGCGTTCGAAGACTATCCAATGAGCAGTTCTTC CSVRRLSNEQFF
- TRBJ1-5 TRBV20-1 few TGCAGTGCTAGAGATGGCGGGTATGGCAATCAGCCCCGGCATTTT CSARDGGYGNQPRHF
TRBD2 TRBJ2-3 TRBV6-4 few TGTGCCAGCAGTGAACTAGCGGGAGCCATAGATACGCAGTATTTT CASSELAGAIDTQYF
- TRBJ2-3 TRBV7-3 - TGTGCCAGCGAGGGGATTCCCTTCACAGATACGCAGTATTTT CASEGIPFTDTQYF
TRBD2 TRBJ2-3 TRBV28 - TGTGCCAGCAGTTTAGGGGGAAGACTAGCGGGAGTTACAGATACGCAGTATTTT CASSLGGRLAGVTDTQYF
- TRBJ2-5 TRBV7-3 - TGTGCCAGCAGCCCACCGGGTCCGGACAATGAGCAGCTCTTC CASSPPGPDNEQLF
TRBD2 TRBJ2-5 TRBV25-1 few TGTGCCAGCAGTGGAGCACAGGGACTAGCGGGAGGAGAGACCCAGTACTTC CASSGAQGLAGGETQYF
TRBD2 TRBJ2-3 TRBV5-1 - TGCGCCAGCAGCCCCCGGTTAATGGGAGGGACAGATACGCAGTATTTT CASSPRLMGGTDTQYF
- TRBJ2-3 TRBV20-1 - TGCAGTGCTCTGTCCGGGATTAGCACAGATACGCAGTATTTT CSALSGISTDTQYF
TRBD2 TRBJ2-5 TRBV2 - TGTGCCAGCAGTAAAACTAGCGGACGTTCGGGTGAGACCCAGTACTTC CASSKTSGRSGETQYF
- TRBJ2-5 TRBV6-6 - TGTGCCAGCAGTTACTCATCCGGACTGCAAGAGACCCAGTACTTC CASSYSSGLQETQYF
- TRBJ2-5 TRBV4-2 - TGTGCCAGCAGCCAAGTAGAGGGGGGCCATCAAGAGACCCAGTACTTC CASSQVEGGHQETQYF
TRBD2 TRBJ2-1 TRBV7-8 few TGTGCCAGCAGCTTAGATCCGGGACTAGGGGGTTACAATGAGCAGTTCTTC CASSLDPGLGGYNEQFF
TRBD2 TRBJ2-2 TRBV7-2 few TGTGCCTGTCAGGGACTAGCGGGACTTGGGGCCGGGGAGCTGTTTTTT CACQGLAGLGAGELFF
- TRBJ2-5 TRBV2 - TGTGCCAGCAGATCCGGACGGATATTTCAAAAAGAGACCCAGTACTTC CASRSGRIFQKETQYF
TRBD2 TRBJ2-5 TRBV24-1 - TGTGCCACCAGTGATCCTAGCGGGAGTGGGGAGACCCAGTACTTC CATSDPSGSGETQYF
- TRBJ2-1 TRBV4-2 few TGTGCCAGCAGCCAAGCTCTACTATCGGGGCTAGGAGCCAATGAGCAGTTCTTC CASSQALLSGLGANEQFF
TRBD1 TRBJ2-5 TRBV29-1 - TGCAGCGTTGAGGACAGGTTCTCGGAGACCCAGTACTTC CSVEDRFSETQYF
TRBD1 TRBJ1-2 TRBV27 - TGTGCCAGCAGTTTAGTGGACAGGGGGCGAGATGGCTACACCTTC CASSLVDRGRDGYTF
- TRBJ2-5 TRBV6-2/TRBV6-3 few TGTGCCAGCAGTTACGGAGGAGGATCGGGGGAGACCCAGTACTTC CASSYGGGSGETQYF
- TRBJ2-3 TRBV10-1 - TGCGCCAGCAGTGAGTCAGGAGCAAATACGCAGTATTTT CASSESGANTQYF
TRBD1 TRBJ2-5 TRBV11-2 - TGTGCCAGCAGCTTAGTTACAGGGGGCCAAGAGACCCAGTACTTC CASSLVTGGQETQYF
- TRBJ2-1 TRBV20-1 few TGCAGTTCCACACTTCGGGACATGTCCTACAATGAGCAGTTCTTC CSSTLRDMSYNEQFF
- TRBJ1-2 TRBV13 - TGTGCCAGCAGCTCAGCCAACAGGGCAGATGGCTACACCTTC CASSSANRADGYTF
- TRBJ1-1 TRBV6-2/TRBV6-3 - TGTGCCAGCAGTTTGTTAAAGGCGGAGAACACTGAAGCTTTCTTT CASSLLKAENTEAFF
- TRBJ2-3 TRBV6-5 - TGTGCCAGCAGTTACATCGGGGGTGCTAGCACAGATACGCAGTATTTT CASSYIGGASTDTQYF
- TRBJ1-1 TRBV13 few TGTGCCAGCAGCTTACAAGGGTCTGAAGCTTTCTTT CASSLQGSEAFF
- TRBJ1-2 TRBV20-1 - TGCAGTGCTGGCGCCGGGACGGCCTTGGAAGGCTACACCTTC CSAGAGTALEGYTF
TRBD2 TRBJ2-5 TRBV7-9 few TGTGCCAGCAGCACTATCACCGGGGGGGCAGAGACCCAGTACTTC CASSTITGGAETQYF
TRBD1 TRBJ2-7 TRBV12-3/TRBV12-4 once TGTGCCAGCAGTAAGAAGGGACAGGGTAGCTACGAGCAGTACTTC CASSKKGQGSYEQYF
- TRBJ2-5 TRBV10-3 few TGTGCCATCGGACCCGGGTCCCAAGAGACCCAGTACTTC CAIGPGSQETQYF
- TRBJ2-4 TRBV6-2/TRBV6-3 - TGTGCCAGCAACCGGGTACCAGCCATTCAGTACTTC CASNRVPAIQYF
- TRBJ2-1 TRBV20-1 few TGCAGTGCTAGAGATCTGTTTAGTCATGAGCAGTTCTTC CSARDLFSHEQFF
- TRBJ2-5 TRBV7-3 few TGTGCCAGCAGCTTAATAACTGGAGAGACCCAGTACTTC CASSLITGETQYF
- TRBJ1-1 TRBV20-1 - TGCAGTGCTAGAGATAGGGGGGACGGTGAAGCTTTCTTT CSARDRGDGEAFF
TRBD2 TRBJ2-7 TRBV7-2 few TGTGCCAGCAGCTTAGTGTCTAGCGGGAGTTACGAGCAGTACTTC CASSLVSSGSYEQYF
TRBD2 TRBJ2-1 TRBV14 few TGTGCCAGCAGCCAACTCACCGGGACTAGCGGGAGCTATGAGCAGTTCTTC CASSQLTGTSGSYEQFF
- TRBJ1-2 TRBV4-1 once TGCGCCAGCAGCCTGAGGTGGGTGATAGGAGGCTACACCTTC CASSLRWVIGGYTF
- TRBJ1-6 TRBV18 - TGTGCCAGCTCACCCCCGGCTGTTTCACCCCTCCACTTT CASSPPAVSPLHF
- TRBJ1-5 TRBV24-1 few TGTGCCACCAGTGAACCGGGGGAGAATCAGCCCCAGCATTTT CATSEPGENQPQHF
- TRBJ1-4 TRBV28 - TGTGCCAGCAGTTTTGTTACAAACAGCAATGAAAAACTGTTTTTT CASSFVTNSNEKLFF
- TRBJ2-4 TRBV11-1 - TGTGCCAGCAGCTATGTGTCAGGGAGTCCCAAAAACATTCAGTACTTC CASSYVSGSPKNIQYF
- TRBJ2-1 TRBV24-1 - TGTGCCACCAGTGATTTAGTCAGGGCTTCCAATGAGCAGTTCTTC CATSDLVRASNEQFF